The entry below gives a single T cell receptor (beta chain) sequence along with its context. This sample is drawn from a study of blood T cells in healthy people across ages. A second about 7 to 11 cycle PCR used barcoded and J-beta primers. TCRdb passed the 5' RACE reads through MiXCR, listing each CDR3 protein once. The sample has about 1.7 million distinct CDR3 sequences; roughly 30% are singletons. The V gene's germline CDR1 is SGHRS and CDR2 YFSETQ. This CDR3 is built from 14 residues. V lost 4 bases to trimming and J lost 4 bases, with 12 bases between them. The TCR was taken from a woman aged 25 to 39 in good health. The chain employs TRBV5-1 and TRBJ2-1; either TRBD1 or TRBD2 may supply D (5 bases each). The specimen sequenced was blood. The CDR3 region is CASSGGIAYNEQFF. The CDR3 DNA follows: TGCGCCAGCAGCGGGGGTATCGCTTACAATGAGCAGTTCTTC.